One sample yielded the 6 T cell receptor beta chains listed below, sequenced in a study of T-cell memory formation after mild COVID-19. One entry per CDR3 protein, called by TCRdb with MiXCR from the 5' RACE reads. The data show roughly 150,000 distinct CDR3 sequences, roughly 14% seen once. The sequenced material came from PBMCs or a T cell subset sorted from them (not recorded which). The receptor set was obtained from an adult woman who had mild COVID-19 (a few samples of this study predate the infection). Cell type and time point are not known.

The chain links TRBV7-2 to TRBJ2-7; 14 nucleotides line up with TRBD2. The V gene end was trimmed by 0 bases and the J gene end by 4 bases; junction bases not matched to a gene: 2. CDR3 length equals 16 residues. CDR1 is SGHTA, CDR2 FQGNSA, per germline. Written as DNA, the CDR3 is TGTGCCAGCAGCTTAGCCGGGACTAGCGGGAGTTACGAGCAGTACTTC. This sequence encodes CASSLAGTSGSYEQYF.

The chain uses TRBV24-1 and TRBJ2-7, with 9 bases aligning to TRBD1. Germline trimming cut 3 bases from V and 8 bases from J; bases unmatched to any gene: 10. This CDR3 spans 15 amino acids. Germline CDR1 is KGHDR and CDR2 is SFDVKD. Written as DNA, the CDR3 is TGTGCCACCAGTGATCCCGGGACAGGGAACCCCCAGCAGTACTTC. This codes for CATSDPGTGNPQQYF.

V gene TRBV7-9 combines with J gene TRBJ2-7; D gene ambiguous. Deletions cut 8 bases from V and 6 bases from J, with 11 bases between. Germline loops: CDR1 SEHNR, CDR2 FQNEAQ (reference sequence). This CDR3 is 11 amino acids long. For the CDR3, the DNA is TGTGCCAGCGAAAGTAAGGGCGAGCAGTACTTC. It yields the protein CASESKGEQYF.

This clonotype has only a few counts. This chain joins TRBV4-3 and TRBJ2-1, with no clear D. CDR1 and CDR2 (germline): LGHNA, YSLEER. The CDR3 sequence is 16 residues long. Trimming cost V 0 bases and J 2 bases, with 11 bases left between them. This CDR3 is CASSQDLVGPYNEQFF. Written as DNA, the CDR3 is TGCGCCAGCAGCCAAGACCTAGTAGGGCCCTACAATGAGCAGTTCTTC.

The rearrangement uses TRBV7-8 and TRBJ2-2; no firm D call. The V end was cut by 1 base, the J end by 6 bases, with 15 bases between. There are 16 residues in the CDR3. The germline V gene has CDR1 SGHVS and CDR2 FQNEAQ. Here the CDR3 reads CASSLGPTPRPGELFF. CDR3 DNA: TGTGCCAGCAGCTTAGGCCCGACACCTCGTCCCGGGGAGCTGTTTTTT.

The V call is TRBV12-3 or TRBV12-4, the J call TRBJ2-1; no clear D gene. The V gene lost 6 bases and the J gene lost 10 bases, with 13 bases spanning the gap. The CDR3 length is 12 residues. CDR3 loop: CASRPGPTEQFF. CDR3 coding DNA: TGTGCCAGCAGGCCGGGCCCTACGGAGCAGTTCTTC.